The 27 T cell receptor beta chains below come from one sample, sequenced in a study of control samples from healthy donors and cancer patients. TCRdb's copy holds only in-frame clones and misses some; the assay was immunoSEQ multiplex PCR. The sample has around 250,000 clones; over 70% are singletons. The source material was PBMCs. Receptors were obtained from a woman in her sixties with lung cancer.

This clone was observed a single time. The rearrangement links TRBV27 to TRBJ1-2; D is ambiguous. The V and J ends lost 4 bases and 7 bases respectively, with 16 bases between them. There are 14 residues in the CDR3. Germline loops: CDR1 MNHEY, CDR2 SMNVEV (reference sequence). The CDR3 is CASSSTPDLIGYTF. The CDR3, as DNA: TGTGCCAGCAGTTCCACCCCGGACCTGATTGGCTACACCTTC.

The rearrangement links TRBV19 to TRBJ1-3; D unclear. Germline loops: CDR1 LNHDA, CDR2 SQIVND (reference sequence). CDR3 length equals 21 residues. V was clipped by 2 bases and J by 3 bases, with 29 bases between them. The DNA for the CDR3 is TGTGCCAGTAGTATAAGGGCGAAGTACCGGCCTCGATCACCCGGTGGAAACACCATATATTTT. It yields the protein CASSIRAKYRPRSPGGNTIYF.

The CDR3 DNA reads as TGCGCCAGCGGGGGTACGGGGACCACCTCGGACGGGGAGCTGTTTTTT. It encodes CASGGTGTTSDGELFF. The V gene is TRBV10-1, the J gene TRBJ2-2; D is perhaps TRBD1 or TRBD2 (5 bases each). CDR1 and CDR2 from the germline V gene are WNHNN and SYGVQD (reference sequence). Trimming removed 8 bases from V and 7 bases from J, with 23 bases in between. This CDR3 has 16 amino acids.

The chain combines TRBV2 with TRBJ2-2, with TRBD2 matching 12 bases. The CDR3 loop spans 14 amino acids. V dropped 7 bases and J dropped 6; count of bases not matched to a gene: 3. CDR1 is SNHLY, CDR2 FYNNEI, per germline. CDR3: CASTSGRASGELFF. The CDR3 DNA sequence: TGTGCCAGCACTAGCGGGAGGGCTTCCGGGGAGCTGTTTTTT.

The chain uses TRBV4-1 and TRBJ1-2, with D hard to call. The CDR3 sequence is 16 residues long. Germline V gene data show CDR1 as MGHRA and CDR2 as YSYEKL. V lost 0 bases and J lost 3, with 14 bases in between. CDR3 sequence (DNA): TGCGCCAGCAGCCAAGAGGAAAGGAACGAGTACTATGGCTACACCTTC. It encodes CASSQEERNEYYGYTF.

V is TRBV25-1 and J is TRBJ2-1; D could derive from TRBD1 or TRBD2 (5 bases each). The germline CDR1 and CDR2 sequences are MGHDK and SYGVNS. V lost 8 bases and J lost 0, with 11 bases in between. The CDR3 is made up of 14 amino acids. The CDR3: CASSLGVSYNEQFF. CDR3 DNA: TGTGCCAGCTCCCTGGGGGTCTCCTACAATGAGCAGTTCTTC.

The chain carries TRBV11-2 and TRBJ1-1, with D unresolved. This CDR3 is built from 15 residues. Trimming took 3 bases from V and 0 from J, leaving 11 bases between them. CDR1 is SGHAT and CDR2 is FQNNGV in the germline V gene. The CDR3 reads CASSFLTVMNTEAFF. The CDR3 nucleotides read TGTGCCAGCAGCTTCCTCACAGTAATGAACACTGAAGCTTTCTTT.

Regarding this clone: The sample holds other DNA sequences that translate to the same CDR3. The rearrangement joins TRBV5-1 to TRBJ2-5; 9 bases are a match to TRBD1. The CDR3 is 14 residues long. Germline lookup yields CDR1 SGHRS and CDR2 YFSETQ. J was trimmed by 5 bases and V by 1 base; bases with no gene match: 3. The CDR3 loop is CASSLTGGGETQYF. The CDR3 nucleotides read TGCGCCAGCAGCTTGACAGGGGGCGGCGAGACCCAGTACTTC.

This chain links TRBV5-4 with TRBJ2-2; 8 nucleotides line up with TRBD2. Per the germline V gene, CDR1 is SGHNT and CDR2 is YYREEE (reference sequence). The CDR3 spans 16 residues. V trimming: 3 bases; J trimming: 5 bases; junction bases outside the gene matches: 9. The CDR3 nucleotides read TGTGCCAGCAGCTCCACGGGGGGGCCCGAGACCGGGGAGCTGTTTTTT. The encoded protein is CASSSTGGPETGELFF.

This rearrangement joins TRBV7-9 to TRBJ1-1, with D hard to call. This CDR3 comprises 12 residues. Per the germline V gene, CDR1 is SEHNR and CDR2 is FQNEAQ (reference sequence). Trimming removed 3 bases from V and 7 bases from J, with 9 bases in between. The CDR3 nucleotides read TGTGCCAGCAGCTTTGAGAATAATGAAGCTTTCTTT. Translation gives CASSFENNEAFF.

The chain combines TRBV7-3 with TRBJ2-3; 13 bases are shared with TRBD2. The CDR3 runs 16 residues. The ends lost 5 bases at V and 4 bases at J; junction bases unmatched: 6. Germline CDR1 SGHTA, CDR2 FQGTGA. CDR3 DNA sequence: TGTGCCAGCAGCACCGGACTAGCGGGAGAGGCAGATACGCAGTATTTT. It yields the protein CASSTGLAGEADTQYF.

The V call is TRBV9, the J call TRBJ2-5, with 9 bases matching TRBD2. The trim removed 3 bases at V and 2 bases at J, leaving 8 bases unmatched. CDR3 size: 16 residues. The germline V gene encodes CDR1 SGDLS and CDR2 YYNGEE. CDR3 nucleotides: TGTGCCAGCAGCGCCGGGACTAGCCACAGTCAAGAGACCCAGTACTTC. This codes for CASSAGTSHSQETQYF.

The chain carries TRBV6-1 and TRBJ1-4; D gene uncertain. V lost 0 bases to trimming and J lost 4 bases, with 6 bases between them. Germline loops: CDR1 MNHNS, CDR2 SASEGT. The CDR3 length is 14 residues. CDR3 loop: CASSEATLNEKLFF. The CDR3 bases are TGTGCCAGCAGTGAAGCGACGCTTAATGAAAAACTGTTTTTT.

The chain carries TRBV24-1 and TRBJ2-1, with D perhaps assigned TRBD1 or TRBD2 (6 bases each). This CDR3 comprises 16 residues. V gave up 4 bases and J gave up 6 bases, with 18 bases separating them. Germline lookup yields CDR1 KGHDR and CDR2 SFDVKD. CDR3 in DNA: TGTGCCACCAGTGACCGGGGGCAGGGGCTCGGCAATGAGCAGTTCTTC. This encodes CATSDRGQGLGNEQFF.

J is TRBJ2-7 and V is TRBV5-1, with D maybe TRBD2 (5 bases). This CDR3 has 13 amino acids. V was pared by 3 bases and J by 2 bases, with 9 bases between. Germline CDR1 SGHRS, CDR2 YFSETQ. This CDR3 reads CASSSDSTYEQYF. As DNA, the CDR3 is TGCGCCAGCAGCTCGGACTCGACCTACGAGCAGTACTTC.

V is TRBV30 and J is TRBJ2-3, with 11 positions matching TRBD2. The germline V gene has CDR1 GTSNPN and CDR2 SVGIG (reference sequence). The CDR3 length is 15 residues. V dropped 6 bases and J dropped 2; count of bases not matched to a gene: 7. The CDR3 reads CACIVAGGNTDTQYF. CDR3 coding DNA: TGTGCCTGCATTGTAGCGGGAGGGAACACAGATACGCAGTATTTT.

The CDR3 spells CASSLIGGVQETQYF. The CDR3 nucleotides read TGTGCCAGCAGCTTAATTGGAGGGGTGCAAGAGACCCAGTACTTC. The chain is built from TRBV7-9 and TRBJ2-5, with D possibly TRBD2 on 6 matching bases. Germline CDR1 reads SEHNR; CDR2 reads FQNEAQ (reference sequence). The V gene lost 2 bases and the J gene lost 2 bases, with 12 bases spanning the gap. The CDR3 covers 15 residues.

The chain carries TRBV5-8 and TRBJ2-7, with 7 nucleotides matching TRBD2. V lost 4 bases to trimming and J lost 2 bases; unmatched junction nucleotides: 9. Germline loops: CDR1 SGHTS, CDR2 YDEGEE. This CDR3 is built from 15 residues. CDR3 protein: CASSPWGGLPYEQYF. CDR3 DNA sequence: TGTGCCAGCAGCCCCTGGGGGGGACTTCCCTACGAGCAGTACTTC.

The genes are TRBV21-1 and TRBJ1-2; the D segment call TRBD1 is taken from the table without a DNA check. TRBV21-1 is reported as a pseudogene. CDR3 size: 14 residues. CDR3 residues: CASSPTGGGYGYTF. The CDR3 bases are TGTGCCAGCAGCCCGACAGGGGGGGGCTATGGCTACACCTTC.

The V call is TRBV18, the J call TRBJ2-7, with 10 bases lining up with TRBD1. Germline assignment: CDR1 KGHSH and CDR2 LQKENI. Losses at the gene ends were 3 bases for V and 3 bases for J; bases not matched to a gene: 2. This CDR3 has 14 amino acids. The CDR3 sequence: CASSPGQGNYEQYF. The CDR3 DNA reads TGTGCCAGCTCACCGGGACAGGGGAACTACGAGCAGTACTTC. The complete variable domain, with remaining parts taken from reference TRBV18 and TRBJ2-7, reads NAGVMQNPRHLVRRRGQEARLRCSPMKGHSHVYWYRQLPEEGLKFMVYLQKENIIDESGMPKERFSAEFPKEGPSILRIQQVVRGDSAAYFCASSPGQGNYEQYFGPGTRLTVT.

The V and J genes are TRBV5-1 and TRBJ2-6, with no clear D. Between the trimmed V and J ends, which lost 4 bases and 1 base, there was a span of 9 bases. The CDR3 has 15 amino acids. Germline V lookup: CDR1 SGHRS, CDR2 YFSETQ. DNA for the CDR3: TGCGCCAGCAGCACCTCAAATTCTGGGGCCAACGTCCTGACTTTC. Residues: CASSTSNSGANVLTF.

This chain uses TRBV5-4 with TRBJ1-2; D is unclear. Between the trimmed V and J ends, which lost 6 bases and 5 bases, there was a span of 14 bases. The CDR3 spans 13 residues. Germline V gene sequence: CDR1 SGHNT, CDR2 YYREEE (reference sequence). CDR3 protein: CASNSGLDYGYTF. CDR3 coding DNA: TGTGCCAGCAACTCAGGACTGGATTATGGCTACACCTTC.

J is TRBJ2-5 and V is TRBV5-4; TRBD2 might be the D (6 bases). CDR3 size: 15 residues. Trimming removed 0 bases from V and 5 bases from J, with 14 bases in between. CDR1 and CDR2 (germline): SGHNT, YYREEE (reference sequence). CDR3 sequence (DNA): TGTGCCAGCAGCTTGGAGACTAGTCTCGGGGAGACCCAGTACTTC. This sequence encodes CASSLETSLGETQYF.

CDR3 loop: CASRDLNTGELFF. The CDR3 DNA reads as TGTGCCAGCAGGGACTTGAACACCGGGGAGCTGTTTTTT. The chain combines TRBV5-6 with TRBJ2-2, with a possible D match to TRBD2 (5 bases). Germline V gene sequence: CDR1 SGHDT, CDR2 YYEEEE. The CDR3 runs to 13 residues. The ends were cut back, 5 bases at V and 1 base at J, with 6 bases in the middle.

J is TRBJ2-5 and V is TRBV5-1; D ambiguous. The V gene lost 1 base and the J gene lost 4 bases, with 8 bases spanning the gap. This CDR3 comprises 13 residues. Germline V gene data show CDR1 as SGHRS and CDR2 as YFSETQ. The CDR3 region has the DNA TGCGCCAGCAGCTTGATTAATGGAGAGACCCAGTACTTC. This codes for CASSLINGETQYF.

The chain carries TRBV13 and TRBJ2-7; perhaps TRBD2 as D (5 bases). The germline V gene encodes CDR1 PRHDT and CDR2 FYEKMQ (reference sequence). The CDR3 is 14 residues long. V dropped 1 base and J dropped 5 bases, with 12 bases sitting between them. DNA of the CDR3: TGTGCCAGCAGCTTAGCCCGGGTGAGGGACGAGCAGTACTTC. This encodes CASSLARVRDEQYF.

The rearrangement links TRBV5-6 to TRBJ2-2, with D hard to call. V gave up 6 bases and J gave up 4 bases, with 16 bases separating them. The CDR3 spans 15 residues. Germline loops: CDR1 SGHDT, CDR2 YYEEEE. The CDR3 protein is CASTSYALITGELFF. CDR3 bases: TGTGCCAGCACTTCCTACGCATTAATCACCGGGGAGCTGTTTTTT.